This T cell receptor beta chain was captured by sequencing in a study of blood T cells in healthy people across ages (dated by TCRdb to the mid-2010s). As for the study more broadly: Template switching captured roughly one uniquely barcoded TCR beta cDNA molecule per two T cells in model experiments. The study measured age-related changes in TCR beta repertoire diversity using deep sequencing normalized with unique cDNA molecular identifiers. The donors were divided into four age groups: young (average approximately 17 years), middle-aged (roughly 42), aged (about 62) and long-lived (about 80). To avoid experimental bias, donors of different ages were randomly spread across the sequencing lanes. Two additional independent replicas of 1 million unique cDNA reads from the same blood draw were analyzed for two donors (one aged 18 to 29 and one aged 80 or older).

Systemically healthy Caucasian individuals from Russia, about 38 in total and aged about 6 to 100 years, were included as donors. Each donor gave approximately 10 milliliters of peripheral blood, collected into EDTA-treated Vacutainer tubes. Ficoll-Paque density-gradient centrifugation was used to isolate PBMCs, with at least 6.5 million per sample. Trizol reagent was used to extract total RNA from PBMCs, with at least 6 micrograms per sample. Naive CD45RAhigh/CD27high T cell percentages were measured by flow cytometry on a PBMC aliquot from every donor. Paper-wide results and their limitations: Donor CMV infection status was unknown, potentially confounding age-related changes in expanded clonotypes. Observed TCR beta diversity per million T cells fell roughly linearly with age, and a significant reduction was already apparent by age about 38. Compared with the aged group, the long-lived group had more naive CD4+ T cells, fewer expanded clones and increased TCR diversity, a pattern suggesting age selection. Total diversity estimates from one million sequenced T cells were considered lower bounds and underestimates. Bulk unsorted PBMC profiling prevented conclusive comparison of naive and antigen-experienced compartments. The percentage of naive T cells measured by flow cytometry correlated strongly with observed TCR beta diversity.

As concerns this clonotype: What antigen it recognizes has not been identified. Within one base of it there is no much larger clone, and no base qualities were kept.

Libraries were prepared through 5' RACE. A second PCR of roughly 7 to 12 cycles was run with a J-beta primer mix and a sample-barcoded 5' primer. Each TCR beta cDNA molecule received a unique molecular identifier from a template-switch 5' adaptor carrying 12 random nucleotides. At least 3 million CDR3-containing paired-end reads were obtained from each sample. All of the RNA was converted into first-strand cDNA using the Mint cDNA synthesis kit, with a TRBC-specific oligonucleotide serving as the primer. After uracil-DNA glycosylase treatment, a first 18-cycle PCR used universal primers M1SS and BC2_uni_R on all cDNA. In the original analysis: For normalization, 1 million high-quality reads, each with a distinct molecular identifier, were randomly selected from each sample. Reads sharing molecular identifiers were discarded rather than binned into consensus sequences. MiTCR, set to a Q25 quality threshold and the strictest error-elimination algorithm, was used for CDR3 identification, clonotype clustering and error correction. Lower-bound total TCR beta diversity was estimated with a nonparametric unseen species model using Euler transformation. TCRdb itself trimmed the public reads at Q25 with fastp, ran MiXCR and retained productive beta chains. Rows are combined by CDR3 protein, so each entry shows the most common genes and DNA. The V and J calls and clone size are TCRdb's, not the authors'. This sample is represented by approximately 2,000,000 distinct CDR3 sequences; about two fifths of them were singletons. The leading ten clones occupy 23% of the sample.

V is clipped by 5 bases and J by 8 bases, and the sequence between their germline boundaries is 13 bases long. Looking up the germline V gene yields CDR1 KGHSH and CDR2 LQKENI. The CDR3, cysteine through phenylalanine, is 13 amino acids long. The entry retains the CDR3 DNA only, 39 bases that are in frame from base 1. The receptor comes from a human donor in good health. The specimen was blood. The rearranged segments are TRBV18 and TRBJ2-1; the D gene remains uncertain. The base sequence is TGTGCCAGCTCATTAGGAATCCAGGATGAGCAGTTCTTC. This yields the protein CASSLGIQDEQFF.